This T cell receptor beta chain was observed in a study of cytomegalovirus exposure and HLA in healthy donors. PCR amplification relied on 60 Vbeta primers (plus 13 Jbeta primers). Clones were read by immunoSEQ multiplex PCR, and TCRdb kept only the in-frame ones, dropping some. Among about 160,000 clones listed, roughly 70% were seen once. The CDR3 is 16 amino acids. V gave up 4 bases and J gave up 7 bases, with 17 bases separating them. Germline loops: CDR1 MGHRA, CDR2 YSYEKL. This clone was picked up a small number of times. Material for sequencing was PBMCs. The chain has TRBV4-1 and TRBJ1-6; no clear D gene. This clonotype originated in a woman aged 25-40 years in good health and CMV-seronegative. CDR3 protein: CASSRFITATNSPLHF. The CDR3 DNA reads as TGCGCCAGCAGCCGATTCATAACCGCGACAAATTCACCCCTCCACTTT.